This TCR beta chain came from a study of T cells in Graves' hyperthyroidism and ophthalmopathy. RNA transcripts yielded amplified TCR beta CDR3 regions. When the TCR CDR3 underwent first-round RT-PCR, the HTBI primer set was used. In TCRdb, the multiplex PCR reads were re-called with MiXCR into one record per CDR3 protein. The table has 500,000 to 750,000 distinct CDR3 sequences, 15% to 18% seen once; the top ten hold about 7%. This clonotype was counted at least ten times. Over 18 months, lack of ophthalmopathy progression marked Graves' hyperthyroidism as stable. This receptor was identified in a woman between 25 and 40 years old with Graves' hyperthyroidism. Sequenced material: blood.

CDR3 sequence: CASRAGTSGRAYF. In nucleotides, the CDR3 is TGTGCCAGCAGAGCCGGGACTAGCGGGAGGGCCTACTTC. The rearrangement links TRBV28 to TRBJ2-7; 16 bases line up with TRBD2. This CDR3 spans 13 amino acids. Trimming at V came to 6 bases and at J to 13 bases, leaving 6 bases not matched to a gene. The germline V gene encodes CDR1 MDHEN and CDR2 SYDVKM.